Each of the 24 T cell receptor beta chains below was sequenced from the same sample in a study of T cells after yellow fever vaccination. Via MiXCR, TCRdb re-called the 5' RACE reads, giving one row per CDR3 protein. The repertoire consists of tens of thousands of distinct CDR3 sequences, with around 7% occurring once and the leading ten covering around a fifth. Sample: PBMCs, either bulk or a sorted T-cell subset (CD4+, CD8+, memory, or dextramer-sorted; not recorded which), taken on the day of the first yellow fever vaccination. The receptors here all came from a man younger than 35 who received the YFV17D yellow fever vaccine.

This clonotype was seen repeatedly, ten times or more. V gene TRBV10-3 combines with J gene TRBJ1-2, with D unresolved. The V and J ends lost 10 bases and 3 bases respectively, with 18 bases between them. Germline V lookup: CDR1 ENHRY, CDR2 SYGVKD. CDR3 size: 14 residues. CDR3 coding DNA: TGTGCCACCCGATCGAATGGGGAGCACTATGGCTACACCTTC. It encodes CATRSNGEHYGYTF.

The table lists this clonotype with many counts. The chain links TRBV14 to TRBJ1-1; 7 bases fit TRBD1. Germline assignment: CDR1 SGHDN and CDR2 FVKESK. The V gene end was trimmed by 1 base and the J gene end by 8 bases; junction bases not matched to a gene: 4. The length of the CDR3 is 13 residues. The CDR3 spells CASSQGWGQEAFF. CDR3 DNA: TGTGCCAGCAGCCAAGGATGGGGACAGGAAGCTTTCTTT. Using reference TRBV14 and TRBJ1-1 for the parts outside the CDR3, the full variable domain is EAGVTQFPSHSVIEKGQTVTLRCDPISGHDNLYWYRRVMGKEIKFLLHFVKESKQDESGMPNNRFLAERTGGTYSTLKVQPAELEDSGVYFCASSQGWGQEAFFGQGTRLTVV.

In this sample, this clonotype turned up many times. The chain is built from TRBV3-1 and TRBJ2-7; 7 nucleotides align to TRBD1. Trimming cost V 0 bases and J 2 bases; bases outside gene matches: 1. The CDR3 consists of 14 residues. Per germline, CDR1 LGHDT and CDR2 YNNKEL (reference sequence). CDR3 coding DNA: TGTGCCAGCAGCCAAGAAGACAGGGCCTACGAGCAGTACTTC. It is translated as CASSQEDRAYEQYF.

This clonotype was counted many times. V is TRBV7-2 and J is TRBJ1-6; D is perhaps TRBD1 (5 bases). V was cut by 5 bases and J by 5 bases, with 13 bases left in between. The CDR3 extends over 15 amino acids. Germline-derived CDR1 and CDR2 are SGHTA and FQGNSA. CDR3 loop: CASSPLGAHNSPLHF. CDR3 DNA: TGTGCCAGCAGCCCACTTGGGGCCCATAATTCACCCCTCCACTTT. Complete variable domain (other parts from reference TRBV7-2 and TRBJ1-6): GAGVSQSPSNKVTEKGKDVELRCDPISGHTALYWYRQSLGQGLEFLIYFQGNSAPDKSGLPSDRFSAERTGGSVSTLTIQRTQQEDSAVYLCASSPLGAHNSPLHFGNGTRLTVT.

This clonotype has at least ten counts. The chain couples TRBV5-1 to TRBJ2-3; 7 nucleotides line up with TRBD2. J lost 1 base, V lost 0 bases, and 5 bases had no gene match. The CDR3 runs to 16 residues. CDR1 SGHRS and CDR2 YFSETQ come from the germline V gene. CDR3 sequence: CASSLADRGGTDTQYF. For the CDR3, the DNA is TGCGCCAGCAGCTTGGCGGACCGGGGGGGCACAGATACGCAGTATTTT. The full variable domain, with the rest looked up from reference TRBV5-1 and TRBJ2-3, is KAGVTQTPRYLIKTRGQQVTLSCSPISGHRSVSWYQQTPGQGLQFLFEYFSETQRNKGNFPGRFSGRQFSNSRSEMNVSTLELGDSALYLCASSLADRGGTDTQYFGPGTRLTVL.

In this sample, this clonotype turned up a few times. The chain uses TRBV10-3 and TRBJ1-6, with D possibly being TRBD1 (5 bases). Germline V gene data show CDR1 as ENHRY and CDR2 as SYGVKD. The CDR3 spans 15 residues. The V end lost 2 bases, the J end lost 8 bases, and 13 bases lay between the germline ends. CDR3 protein: CAISERGTRDSPLHF. The CDR3 bases are TGTGCCATCAGTGAGCGGGGGACTAGGGATTCACCCCTCCACTTT.

Worth noting for this clonotype: An end of the junction differs from the germline gene, which may be a read error. The genes are TRBV18 and TRBJ1-6; the D is unclear. The germline V gene encodes CDR1 KGHSH and CDR2 LQKENI. CDR3 length: 15 amino acids. DNA for the CDR3: TGTGCCAGCTCACCATCCAGGAGGATCAATTCACCCATCCACTTT. It yields the protein CASSPSRRINSPIHF.

In its sample, this clonotype ranks as medium-sized. The chain links TRBV20-1 to TRBJ2-3; perhaps TRBD1 as D (7 bases). The CDR3 is made up of 13 amino acids. CDR1 is DFQATT and CDR2 is SNEGSKA in the germline V gene (reference sequence). Trimming shortened V by 6 bases and J by 7 bases, and 17 bases separated the two germline ends. In nucleotides, the CDR3 is TGCAGTGCGTTCCAGGGGGGACCCAATACGCAGTATTTT. Translating gives CSAFQGGPNTQYF.

The chain recombines TRBV7-9 with TRBJ2-1, with 9 bases lining up with TRBD2. V lost 2 bases, J lost 3 bases, and 5 bases stayed unmatched. The germline CDR1 and CDR2 sequences are SEHNR and FQNEAQ (reference sequence). This CDR3 is built from 16 residues. CDR3: CASSLWLAGFYNEQFF. The CDR3 bases are TGTGCCAGCAGCTTATGGCTAGCGGGGTTCTACAATGAGCAGTTCTTC.

This clonotype was counted at least ten times. This sequence joins TRBV6-1 and TRBJ1-6, with 8 bases matching TRBD1. This CDR3 has 15 amino acids. V lost 5 bases and J lost 10; bases outside the gene matches: 10. Germline values: CDR1 MNHNS, CDR2 SASEGT. The CDR3 protein is CASSRRGTGGSPLHF. CDR3 bases: TGTGCCAGCAGTCGTAGGGGAACAGGGGGATCACCCCTCCACTTT.

This clonotype was seen a few times. The CDR3 DNA sequence: TGTGCCAGCAGCAGGAGGGAGACCCAGTACTTC. Encoded protein: CASSRRETQYF. The genes are TRBV5-5 and TRBJ2-5, with D perhaps matching TRBD2 (5 bases). V shed 4 bases and J shed 5 bases, with 6 bases lying between them. There are 11 residues in the CDR3. CDR1 and CDR2 (germline): SGHKS, YYEKEE (reference sequence).

This clonotype was seen more than once but under ten times. This CDR3 reads CASSLGQGSYEQYF. CDR3 nucleotide sequence: TGTGCCAGCAGTTTAGGCCAGGGGAGCTACGAGCAGTACTTC. The genes are TRBV12-3 or TRBV12-4 and TRBJ2-7; D might be TRBD1 (6 bases). V was pared by 1 base and J by 3 bases, with 10 bases between. This CDR3 spans 14 amino acids.

The CDR3 bases are TGTGCCAGCAGCCCCAATAGCGGGGGGGCATGGGATACGCAGTATTTT. Translation: CASSPNSGGAWDTQYF. The chain combines TRBV7-2 with TRBJ2-3; TRBD2 matches at 11 bases. V trimming: 5 bases; J trimming: 6 bases; junction bases outside the gene matches: 10. The germline gives CDR1 SGHTA, CDR2 FQGNSA. This CDR3 region has 16 residues. Variable domain in full (rest from reference TRBV7-2 and TRBJ2-3): GAGVSQSPSNKVTEKGKDVELRCDPISGHTALYWYRQSLGQGLEFLIYFQGNSAPDKSGLPSDRFSAERTGGSVSTLTIQRTQQEDSAVYLCASSPNSGGAWDTQYFGPGTRLTVL.

This clonotype has a count of ten or more. The chain combines TRBV19 with TRBJ2-6; a possible D gene is TRBD2 (6 bases). Germline lookup yields CDR1 LNHDA and CDR2 SQIVND (reference sequence). The CDR3 covers 16 residues. Trimming removed 0 bases at V and 0 bases at J, with 6 bases between. The CDR3 is CASSIEGGSGANVLTF. CDR3 nucleotides: TGTGCCAGTAGTATAGAGGGGGGCTCTGGGGCCAACGTCCTGACTTTC.

This clonotype was detected many times. The rearrangement joins TRBV12-3 or TRBV12-4 to TRBJ2-5; D gene unclear. Trimming took off 4 bases at V and 6 bases at J, with 18 bases between the two ends. CDR3 length: 15 residues. Here the CDR3 reads CASSSPTPGRQTQYF. The CDR3 DNA reads TGTGCCAGCAGTTCCCCAACACCAGGTCGGCAGACCCAGTACTTC.

Ten or more counts support this clonotype. The V call is TRBV14, the J call TRBJ2-1, with D unclear. The CDR3 contains 11 residues. V was clipped by 4 bases and J by 6 bases, with 4 bases between them. Germline CDR1 reads SGHDN; CDR2 reads FVKESK. The CDR3 sequence is CASSRLNEQFF. The DNA of the CDR3 is TGTGCCAGCAGCCGTCTCAATGAGCAGTTCTTC.

This clonotype has at least ten counts. The gene calls are TRBV5-5 and TRBJ1-4; no clear D gene. This CDR3 has 15 amino acids. Germline CDR1 reads SGHKS; CDR2 reads YYEKEE (reference sequence). V lost 1 base, J lost 8 bases, and 15 bases lay in between. This CDR3 is CASSLKTRPMEKLFF. In nucleotides, the CDR3 is TGTGCCAGCAGCTTGAAGACAAGGCCGATGGAAAAACTGTTTTTT.

This clonotype was observed many times. The rearrangement links TRBV6-1 to TRBJ1-2, with TRBD1 as a possible D gene (5 bases). This CDR3 contains 13 residues. V lost 5 bases, J lost 5 bases, and 12 bases lay in between. Germline values: CDR1 MNHNS, CDR2 SASEGT. DNA for the CDR3: TGTGCCAGCAGTATGGGGGGTCAATATGGCTACACCTTC. Translated, it gives CASSMGGQYGYTF.

For this clonotype: A read error may be the cause here, since a much bigger clone is one base away. The chain uses TRBV6-4 and TRBJ2-3, with 8 nucleotides matching TRBD2. The V gene's germline CDR1 is MRHNA and CDR2 SNTAGT. The CDR3 extends over 16 amino acids. The V segment lost 0 bases and the J segment 0 bases; nucleotides outside the gene matches: 2. CDR3 sequence: CASSDSSSGSTDTQYF. The CDR3 DNA reads TGTGCCAGCAGTGACTCGTCTAGCGGGAGCACAGATACGCAGTATTTT.

Ten or more counts support this clonotype. The chain employs TRBV4-3 and TRBJ2-7; D may be TRBD2 (5 bases). The CDR3 runs 19 residues. Germline CDR1 is LGHNA and CDR2 is YSLEER. V was pared by 1 base and J by 2 bases, with 24 bases between. The CDR3 loop is CASSQGRSSRPPSAYEQYF. The CDR3 DNA sequence: TGCGCCAGCAGCCAAGGGAGATCTAGCCGCCCCCCTTCAGCCTACGAGCAGTACTTC.

In its sample, this clonotype was seen many times. This chain's CDR3 is CASTQGGSGNTIYF. CDR3 in DNA: TGTGCCAGTACCCAGGGTGGCTCTGGAAACACCATATATTTT. V usage is TRBV19 and J usage is TRBJ1-3, with a tentative D call TRBD1 (5 bases). Germline CDR1 LNHDA, CDR2 SQIVND (reference sequence). This CDR3 contains 14 residues. Trimming took off 7 bases at V and 0 bases at J, with 10 bases between the two ends.

A few counts support this clonotype. J is TRBJ1-5 and V is TRBV15, with 9 bases aligning to TRBD1. Germline CDR1 is LNHNV and CDR2 is YYDKDF (reference sequence). The junction had 15 bases not matched to a gene; V was cut back by 0 bases and J by 6 bases. The CDR3 has 19 amino acids. This chain's CDR3 is CATSRDRGQGQNSFQPQHF. For the CDR3, the DNA is TGTGCCACCAGCAGAGATCGGGGACAGGGACAAAACTCTTTTCAGCCCCAGCATTTT. Complete variable domain (other parts from reference TRBV15 and TRBJ1-5): DAMVIQNPRYQVTQFGKPVTLSCSQTLNHNVMYWYQQKSSQAPKLLFHYYDKDFNNEADTPDNFQSRRPNTSFCFLDIRSPGLGDTAMYLCATSRDRGQGQNSFQPQHFGDGTRLSIL.

This clonotype showed up many times. This chain joins TRBV5-4 and TRBJ2-5, with TRBD1 matching over 7 bases. The CDR3 totals 14 residues. Germline V gene sequence: CDR1 SGHNT, CDR2 YYREEE (reference sequence). The J segment lost 3 bases and the V segment lost 0 bases, leaving 2 bases of the junction unmatched. Written as DNA, the CDR3 is TGTGCCAGCAGCTTGGAACAGGGGAAAGAGACCCAGTACTTC. Residues: CASSLEQGKETQYF.

This clonotype was counted ten times or more. The chain employs TRBV20-1 and TRBJ2-7; TRBD1 aligns across 8 bases. This CDR3 contains 11 residues. V shed 6 bases, J shed 9 bases, and the junction held 7 bases outside the gene matches. Germline loops: CDR1 DFQATT, CDR2 SNEGSKA (reference sequence). This CDR3 is CSAGQGLGQYV. Written as DNA, the CDR3 is TGCAGTGCCGGACAGGGCCTCGGGCAGTACGTC.